The entry that follows covers one TCR beta chain sequence. The antigen remains undetermined. Sequenced by immunoSEQ multiplex PCR; TCRdb stores in-frame clones only, minus some. The sample has approximately 73,000 clones, 70% to 90% seen once. CDR3 length: 18 amino acids. Germline CDR1 and CDR2: SGHNT and YYREEE (reference sequence). The V gene lost 3 bases and the J gene lost 3 bases, with 25 bases spanning the gap. The data belong to a study of OX40 agonist ivuxolimab in advanced cancers. Study findings and constraints: Expanded clones belonging to CD8+ T cells outnumbered, on average, those of CD4+.

Material: CD4+ or CD8+ T cells sorted from blood, obtained in a trial of the OX40 agonist ivuxolimab. V is TRBV5-4 and J is TRBJ2-7; no firm D call. This sequence originates from an adult with an advanced solid tumor such as melanoma, head and neck, liver or kidney cancer. CDR3 amino acids: CASSSPGRFGDPSYEQYF. CDR3 bases: TGTGCCAGCAGCTCCCCTGGACGGTTCGGAGACCCTAGCTACGAGCAGTACTTC.